The 18 T cell receptor beta chains reported below all come from one sample, sequenced in a study of blood T cell repertoires in COVID-19. The table came from immunoSEQ multiplex PCR; TCRdb's copy has only in-frame clones and leaves some out. The table shows about 280,000 clones, with around nine tenths occurring only once. Sequenced: PBMCs or T cells enriched from blood (not recorded which). These receptors were collected from a woman between 40 and 50 years old who had recovered from COVID-19.

V and J are TRBV15 and TRBJ1-4; D not resolved. Trimming stripped 1 base from V and 3 bases from J, with 12 bases between. This CDR3 contains 16 residues. Germline lookup yields CDR1 LNHNV and CDR2 YYDKDF (reference sequence). This CDR3 is CATSRGAGFANEKLFF. In DNA, the CDR3 is TGTGCCACCAGCAGAGGGGCGGGCTTTGCTAATGAAAAACTGTTTTTT. The full variable domain, with the rest looked up from reference TRBV15 and TRBJ1-4, is DAMVIQNPRYQVTQFGKPVTLSCSQTLNHNVMYWYQQKSSQAPKLLFHYYDKDFNNEADTPDNFQSRRPNTSFCFLDIRSPGLGDTAMYLCATSRGAGFANEKLFFGSGTQLSVL.

The chain carries TRBV5-1 and TRBJ1-6; 9 nucleotides align to TRBD1. The J segment lost 10 bases and the V segment lost 2 bases, leaving 4 bases of the junction unmatched. This CDR3 is built from 14 residues. CDR1 SGHRS and CDR2 YFSETQ come from the germline V gene. CDR3 amino acids: CASSLPGQGSPLHF. In nucleotides, the CDR3 is TGCGCCAGCAGCTTACCGGGACAGGGCTCACCCCTCCACTTT.

A single count supports this clone. The rearrangement joins TRBV18 to TRBJ2-7; D unresolved. This CDR3 spans 13 amino acids. Trimming took off 4 bases at V and 3 bases at J, with 10 bases between the two ends. Germline assignment: CDR1 KGHSH and CDR2 LQKENI. This CDR3 reads CASSQTPDYEQYF. In DNA, the CDR3 is TGTGCCAGCTCACAGACACCAGACTACGAGCAGTACTTC.

V gene TRBV12-3 or TRBV12-4 combines with J gene TRBJ2-7; 8 bases fit TRBD2. This CDR3 contains 13 residues. V gave up 10 bases and J gave up 2 bases; unmatched junction bases: 7. The CDR3 sequence: CATTGGAAYEQYF. The CDR3 region has the DNA TGTGCCACCACCGGGGGGGCCGCCTACGAGCAGTACTTC.

The chain joins TRBV9 to TRBJ2-2; perhaps TRBD2 as D (5 bases). Germline V gene data show CDR1 as SGDLS and CDR2 as YYNGEE. V was trimmed by 2 bases and J by 6 bases, leaving 5 bases between them. This CDR3 is 12 amino acids long. The CDR3 protein is CASSVRAGELFF. The CDR3 coding sequence is TGTGCCAGCAGCGTGAGGGCCGGGGAGCTGTTTTTT.

The chain links TRBV7-2 to TRBJ2-3, with 8 bases lining up with TRBD2. CDR1 and CDR2 (germline): SGHTA, FQGNSA. V lost 7 bases to trimming and J lost 0 bases; unmatched junction nucleotides: 3. The CDR3 loop spans 14 amino acids. The chain's CDR3 is CASIRGGSTDTQYF. The CDR3 coding sequence is TGTGCCAGCATCCGGGGGGGTAGCACAGATACGCAGTATTTT.

The V gene is TRBV7-2, the J gene TRBJ2-5; D possibly corresponds to TRBD2 (5 bases). This CDR3 region has 15 residues. Trimming cost V 3 bases and J 5 bases, with 16 bases left between them. Germline-derived CDR1 and CDR2 are SGHTA and FQGNSA. As DNA, the CDR3 is TGTGCCAGCAGCTTGACGGGGTGGGAGCCGGAGACCCAGTACTTC. This encodes CASSLTGWEPETQYF.

The rearrangement links TRBV11-2 to TRBJ2-7; 7 bases are shared with TRBD1. The ends lost 3 bases at V and 1 base at J; junction bases unmatched: 3. CDR3 length: 14 residues. Germline CDR1 SGHAT, CDR2 FQNNGV. The CDR3 region is CASSFTQGSYEQYF. CDR3 DNA sequence: TGTGCCAGCAGCTTCACACAGGGGTCCTACGAGCAGTACTTC.

The chain uses TRBV28 and TRBJ1-1; D ambiguous. From germline, CDR1 is MDHEN and CDR2 SYDVKM. V lost 10 bases and J lost 8, with 11 bases in between. The CDR3 has 10 amino acids. As DNA, the CDR3 is TGTGCCACCTCCGGCAGGGAAGCTTTCTTT. As protein: CATSGREAFF.

This chain joins TRBV24-1 and TRBJ2-1; no clear D gene. V gave up 5 bases and J gave up 5 bases, with 3 bases separating them. Germline V gene lookup returns CDR1 KGHDR and CDR2 SFDVKD. There are 11 residues in the CDR3. CDR3 protein: CATSVDNEQFF. CDR3 nucleotide sequence: TGTGCCACCAGTGTCGACAATGAGCAGTTCTTC.

The V and J genes are TRBV7-9 and TRBJ1-4, with TRBD1 matching 9 bases. Germline V gives CDR1 SEHNR, CDR2 FQNEAQ (reference sequence). This CDR3 is 14 amino acids long. V shed 5 bases, J shed 7 bases, and the junction held 5 bases outside the gene matches. The CDR3 loop is CASSLQGAGEKLFF. As DNA, the CDR3 is TGTGCCAGCAGCCTACAGGGGGCAGGTGAAAAACTGTTTTTT.

The chain carries TRBV27 and TRBJ2-7; tentatively, D is TRBD2 (6 bases). The CDR3 consists of 15 residues. CDR1 MNHEY and CDR2 SMNVEV come from the germline V gene (reference sequence). The V gene lost 4 bases and the J gene lost 8 bases, with 21 bases spanning the gap. DNA for the CDR3: TGTGCCAGCAGTTCATACGGGACTGAGAACGTGAAGCAGTACTTC. Residues: CASSSYGTENVKQYF.

This clone is a singleton in its sample. The DNA of the CDR3 is TGTGCCAGCACCCAGGGGGTGAATTCACCCCTCCACTTT. This sequence encodes CASTQGVNSPLHF. The chain couples TRBV6-5 to TRBJ1-6; the match to TRBD1 covers 7 bases. Germline V CDR1 and CDR2: MNHEY, SVGAGI. The ends lost 7 bases at V and 7 bases at J; junction bases unmatched: 4. The CDR3 consists of 13 residues.

This rearrangement joins TRBV29-1 to TRBJ1-5, with D perhaps TRBD1 (6 bases). Germline V CDR1 and CDR2: SQVTM, ANQGSEA. The CDR3 extends over 13 amino acids. Trimming removed 1 base at V and 6 bases at J, with 10 bases between. CDR3 sequence: CSVEVDSSQPQHF. The CDR3 bases are TGCAGCGTTGAAGTGGACAGTTCTCAGCCCCAGCATTTT.

The chain is built from TRBV27 and TRBJ1-5; no firm D call. The CDR3 extends over 15 amino acids. V was shortened by 5 bases and J by 6 bases, with 17 bases between the two germline ends. The germline gives CDR1 MNHEY, CDR2 SMNVEV (reference sequence). The CDR3 protein is CASSQTYGVGQPQHF. The CDR3 DNA is TGTGCCAGCAGTCAGACATACGGGGTAGGTCAGCCCCAGCATTTT.

The V call is TRBV10-3, the J call TRBJ1-5; 8 bases line up with TRBD1. CDR3 length equals 13 residues. Germline V gene lookup returns CDR1 ENHRY and CDR2 SYGVKD. The V segment lost 4 bases and the J segment 8 bases; nucleotides outside the gene matches: 4. For the CDR3, the DNA is TGTGCCATCAGTGGGGACAGGAGTGAGCCCCAGCATTTT. Its translation is CAISGDRSEPQHF.

The chain uses TRBV28 and TRBJ1-5, with D possibly matching TRBD1 (5 bases). This CDR3 region has 16 residues. Looked up from germline, CDR1 is MDHEN and CDR2 is SYDVKM. V was trimmed by 3 bases and J by 6 bases, leaving 18 bases between them. In nucleotides, the CDR3 is TGTGCCAGCAGTTTTTTTTCGTGGGGGGAGAGTCAGCCCCAGCATTTT. Its translation: CASSFFSWGESQPQHF.

This chain connects TRBV18 to TRBJ1-1; 11 nucleotides match TRBD1. This CDR3 comprises 15 residues. Trimming removed 1 base from V and 4 bases from J; junction bases left unmatched: 2. Germline V CDR1 and CDR2: KGHSH, LQKENI. The CDR3 spells CASSPQGQGGTEAFF. The CDR3 nucleotides read TGTGCCAGCTCACCACAGGGACAGGGGGGCACTGAAGCTTTCTTT.